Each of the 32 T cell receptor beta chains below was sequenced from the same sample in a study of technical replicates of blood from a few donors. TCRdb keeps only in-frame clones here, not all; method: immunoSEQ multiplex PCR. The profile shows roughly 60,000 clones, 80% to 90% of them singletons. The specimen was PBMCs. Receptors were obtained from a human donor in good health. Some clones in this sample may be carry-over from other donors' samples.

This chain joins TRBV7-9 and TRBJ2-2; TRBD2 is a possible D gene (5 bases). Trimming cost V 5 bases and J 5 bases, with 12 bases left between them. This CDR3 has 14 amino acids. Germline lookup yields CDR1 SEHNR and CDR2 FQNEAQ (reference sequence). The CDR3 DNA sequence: TGTGCCAGCAGCCTGACACTAGAAACCGGGGAGCTGTTTTTT. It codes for CASSLTLETGELFF.

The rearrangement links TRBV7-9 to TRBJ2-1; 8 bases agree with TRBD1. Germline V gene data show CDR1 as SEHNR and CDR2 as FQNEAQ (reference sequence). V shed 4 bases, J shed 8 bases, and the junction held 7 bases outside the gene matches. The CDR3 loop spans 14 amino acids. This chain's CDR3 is CASSSDRGWDEQFF. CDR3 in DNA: TGTGCCAGCAGCTCCGACAGGGGCTGGGATGAGCAGTTCTTC.

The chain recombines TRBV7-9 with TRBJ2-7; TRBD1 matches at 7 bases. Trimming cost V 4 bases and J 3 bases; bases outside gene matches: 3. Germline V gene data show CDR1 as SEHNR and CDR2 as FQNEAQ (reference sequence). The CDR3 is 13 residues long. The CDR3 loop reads CASSSRDSYEQYF. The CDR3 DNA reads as TGTGCCAGCAGCTCCCGGGACAGCTACGAGCAGTACTTC.

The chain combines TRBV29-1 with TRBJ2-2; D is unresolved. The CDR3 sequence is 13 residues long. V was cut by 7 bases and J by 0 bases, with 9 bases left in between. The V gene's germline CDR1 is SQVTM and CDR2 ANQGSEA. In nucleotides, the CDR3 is TGCAGCGCTACTAACCCGAACACCGGGGAGCTGTTTTTT. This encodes CSATNPNTGELFF.

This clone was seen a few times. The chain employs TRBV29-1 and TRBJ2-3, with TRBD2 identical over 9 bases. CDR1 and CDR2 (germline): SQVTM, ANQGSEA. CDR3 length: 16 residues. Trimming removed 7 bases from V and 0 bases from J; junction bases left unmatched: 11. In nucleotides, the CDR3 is TGCAGCGCCCGCTCCTGGACTAGCGCTAGCACAGATACGCAGTATTTT. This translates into CSARSWTSASTDTQYF.

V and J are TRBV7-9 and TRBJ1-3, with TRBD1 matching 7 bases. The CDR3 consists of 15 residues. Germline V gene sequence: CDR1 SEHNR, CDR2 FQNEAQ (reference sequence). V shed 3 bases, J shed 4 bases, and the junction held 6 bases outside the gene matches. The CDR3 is CASSLASDRGNTIYF. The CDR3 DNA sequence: TGTGCCAGCAGCTTGGCATCGGACAGGGGAAACACCATATATTTT.

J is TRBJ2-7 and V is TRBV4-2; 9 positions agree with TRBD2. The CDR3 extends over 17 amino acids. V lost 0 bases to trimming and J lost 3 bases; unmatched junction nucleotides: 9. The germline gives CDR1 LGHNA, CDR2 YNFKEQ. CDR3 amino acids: CASSQDQGGGAIYEQYF. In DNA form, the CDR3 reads TGTGCCAGCAGCCAAGATCAGGGCGGGGGGGCCATCTACGAGCAGTACTTC.

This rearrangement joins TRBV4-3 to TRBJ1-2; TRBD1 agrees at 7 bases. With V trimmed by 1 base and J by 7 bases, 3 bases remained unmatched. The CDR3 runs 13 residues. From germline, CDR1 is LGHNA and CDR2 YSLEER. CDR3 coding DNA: TGCGCCAGCAGCCAAGGAGGGGGCAGTGGCTACACCTTC. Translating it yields CASSQGGGSGYTF.

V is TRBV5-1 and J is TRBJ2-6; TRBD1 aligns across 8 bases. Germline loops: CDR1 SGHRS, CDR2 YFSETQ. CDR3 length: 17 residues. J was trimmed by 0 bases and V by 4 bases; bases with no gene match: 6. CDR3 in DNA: TGCGCCAGCAGCCCAGGACAGGGAGGCTCTGGGGCCAACGTCCTGACTTTC. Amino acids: CASSPGQGGSGANVLTF.

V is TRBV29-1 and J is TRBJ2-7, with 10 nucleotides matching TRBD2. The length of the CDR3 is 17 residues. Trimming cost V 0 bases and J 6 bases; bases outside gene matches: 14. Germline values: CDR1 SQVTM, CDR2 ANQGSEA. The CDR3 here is CSVEDKREGPRTVEQYF. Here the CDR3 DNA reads TGCAGCGTTGAAGATAAGCGGGAGGGCCCTCGTACGGTCGAGCAGTACTTC.

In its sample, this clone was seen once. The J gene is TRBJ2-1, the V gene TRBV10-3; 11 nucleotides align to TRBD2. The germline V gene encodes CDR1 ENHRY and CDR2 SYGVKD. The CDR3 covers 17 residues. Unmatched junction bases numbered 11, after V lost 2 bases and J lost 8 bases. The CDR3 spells CAISEKDSGGALDEQFF. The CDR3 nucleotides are TGTGCCATCAGTGAGAAGGATAGCGGGGGGGCCTTGGATGAGCAGTTCTTC.

The CDR3 protein is CASSLAQATDTQYF. For the CDR3, the DNA is TGTGCCAGCAGCTTAGCCCAGGCCACAGATACGCAGTATTTT. The J gene is TRBJ2-3, the V gene TRBV7-9; D remains unclear. The germline V gene encodes CDR1 SEHNR and CDR2 FQNEAQ (reference sequence). V gave up 0 bases and J gave up 2 bases, with 6 bases separating them. This CDR3 has 14 residues.

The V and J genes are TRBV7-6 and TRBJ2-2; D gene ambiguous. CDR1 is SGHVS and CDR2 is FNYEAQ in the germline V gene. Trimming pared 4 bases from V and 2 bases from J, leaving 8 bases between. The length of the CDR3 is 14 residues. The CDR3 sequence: CASSSVSNTGELFF. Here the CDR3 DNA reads TGTGCCAGCAGCTCGGTGTCCAACACCGGGGAGCTGTTTTTT.

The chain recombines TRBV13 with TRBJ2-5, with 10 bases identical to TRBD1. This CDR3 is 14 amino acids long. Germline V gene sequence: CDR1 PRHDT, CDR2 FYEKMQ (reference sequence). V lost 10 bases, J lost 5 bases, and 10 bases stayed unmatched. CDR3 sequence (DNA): TGTGCCACCTTCCGACAGGGGGCGGTGGAGACCCAGTACTTC. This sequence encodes CATFRQGAVETQYF.

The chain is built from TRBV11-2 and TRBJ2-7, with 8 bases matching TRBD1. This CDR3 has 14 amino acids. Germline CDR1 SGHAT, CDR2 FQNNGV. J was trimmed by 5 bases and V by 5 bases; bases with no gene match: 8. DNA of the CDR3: TGTGCCAGCAGCCCCTCCAGGGGGCTGAACGAGCAGTACTTC. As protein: CASSPSRGLNEQYF.

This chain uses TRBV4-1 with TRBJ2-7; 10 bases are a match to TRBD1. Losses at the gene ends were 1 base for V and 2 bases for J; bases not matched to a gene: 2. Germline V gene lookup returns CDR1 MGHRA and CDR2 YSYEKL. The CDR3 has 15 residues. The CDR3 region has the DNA TGCGCCAGCAGCCAAGGGACAGGGGGAACCTACGAGCAGTACTTC. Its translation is CASSQGTGGTYEQYF.

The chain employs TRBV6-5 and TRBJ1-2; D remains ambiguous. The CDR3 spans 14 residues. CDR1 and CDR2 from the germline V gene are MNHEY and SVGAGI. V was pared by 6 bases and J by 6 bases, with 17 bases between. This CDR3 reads CASSPLGEQDGYTF. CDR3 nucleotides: TGTGCCAGCAGCCCCCTCGGGGAGCAGGATGGCTACACCTTC.

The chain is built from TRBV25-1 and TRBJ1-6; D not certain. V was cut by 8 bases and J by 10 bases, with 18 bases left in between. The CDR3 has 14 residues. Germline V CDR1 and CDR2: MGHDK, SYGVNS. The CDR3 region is CASLGAVPESPLHF. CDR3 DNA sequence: TGTGCCAGCCTGGGAGCAGTCCCTGAGTCACCCCTCCACTTT.

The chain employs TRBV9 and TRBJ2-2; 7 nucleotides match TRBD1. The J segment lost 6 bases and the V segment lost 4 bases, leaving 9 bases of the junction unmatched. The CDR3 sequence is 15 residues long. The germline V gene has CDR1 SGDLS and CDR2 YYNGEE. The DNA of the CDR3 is TGTGCCAGCAGCCTCGGGACAGCGAATGCCGGGGAGCTGTTTTTT. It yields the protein CASSLGTANAGELFF.

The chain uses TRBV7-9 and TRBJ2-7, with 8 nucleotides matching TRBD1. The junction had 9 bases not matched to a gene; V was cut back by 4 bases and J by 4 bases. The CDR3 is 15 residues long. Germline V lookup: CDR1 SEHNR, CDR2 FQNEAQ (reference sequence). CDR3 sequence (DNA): TGTGCCAGCAGCTCGCCGACAGGGGTGGGGTACGAGCAGTACTTC. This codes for CASSSPTGVGYEQYF.

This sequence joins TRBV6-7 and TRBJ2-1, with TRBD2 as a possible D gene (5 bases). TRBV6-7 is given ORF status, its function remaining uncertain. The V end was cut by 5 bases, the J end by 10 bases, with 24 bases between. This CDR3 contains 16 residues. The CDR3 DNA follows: TGTGCCAGCAGTCGGCTGGGAAGCGGCAGGCTTTGCGAGCAGTTCTTC. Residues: CASSRLGSGRLCEQFF.

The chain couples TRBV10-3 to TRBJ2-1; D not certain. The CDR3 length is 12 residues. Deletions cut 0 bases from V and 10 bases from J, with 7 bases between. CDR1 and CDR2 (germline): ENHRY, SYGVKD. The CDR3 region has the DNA TGTGCCATCAGTGAGTCAGCGTGGGAGCAGTTCTTC. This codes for CAISESAWEQFF.

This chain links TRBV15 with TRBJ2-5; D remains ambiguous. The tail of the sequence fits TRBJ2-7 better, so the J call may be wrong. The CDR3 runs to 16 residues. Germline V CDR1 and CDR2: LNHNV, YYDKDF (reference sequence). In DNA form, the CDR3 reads TGTGCCACCAGCAGAGATCAGTTCGGAGCAACCTACGAGCAGTACTTC. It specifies CATSRDQFGATYEQYF.

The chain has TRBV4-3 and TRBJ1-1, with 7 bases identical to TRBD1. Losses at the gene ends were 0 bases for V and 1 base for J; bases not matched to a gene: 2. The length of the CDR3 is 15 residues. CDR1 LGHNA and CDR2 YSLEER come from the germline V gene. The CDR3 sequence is CASSQDTGANTEAFF. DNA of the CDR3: TGCGCCAGCAGCCAAGATACAGGGGCGAACACTGAAGCTTTCTTT.

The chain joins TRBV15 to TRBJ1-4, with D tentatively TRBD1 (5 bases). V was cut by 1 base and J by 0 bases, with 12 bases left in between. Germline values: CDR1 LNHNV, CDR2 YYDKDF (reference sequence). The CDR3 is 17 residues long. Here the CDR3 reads CATSRGWGRSTNEKLFF. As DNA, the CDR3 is TGTGCCACCAGCAGAGGGTGGGGGAGGTCAACTAATGAAAAACTGTTTTTT.

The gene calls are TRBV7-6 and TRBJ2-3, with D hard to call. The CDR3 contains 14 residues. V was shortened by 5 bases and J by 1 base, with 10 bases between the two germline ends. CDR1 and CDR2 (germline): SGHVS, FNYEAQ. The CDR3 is CASSATTRTDTQYF. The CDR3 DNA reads TGTGCCAGCAGCGCCACTACACGCACAGATACGCAGTATTTT.

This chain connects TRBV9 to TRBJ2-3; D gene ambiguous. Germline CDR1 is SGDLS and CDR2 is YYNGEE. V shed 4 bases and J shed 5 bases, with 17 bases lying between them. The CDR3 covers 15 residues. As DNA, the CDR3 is TGTGCCAGCAGCTCCCGCTCCTCCCACGGAGATACGCAGTATTTT. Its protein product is CASSSRSSHGDTQYF.

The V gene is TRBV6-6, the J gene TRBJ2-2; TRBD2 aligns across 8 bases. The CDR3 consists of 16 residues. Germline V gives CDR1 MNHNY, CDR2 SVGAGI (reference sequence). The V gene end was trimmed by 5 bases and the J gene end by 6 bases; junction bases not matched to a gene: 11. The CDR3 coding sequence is TGTGCCAGCAGTCCCGGGGGGGGGAGAGGGTCCGGGGAGCTGTTTTTT. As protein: CASSPGGGRGSGELFF.

CDR3 nucleotides: TGTGCCAGCGCTTACAGGGGTTCGAGCAATCAGCCCCAGCATTTT. It is translated as CASAYRGSSNQPQHF. The chain carries TRBV6-6 and TRBJ1-5, with 7 bases aligning to TRBD1. The CDR3 contains 15 residues. The germline CDR1 and CDR2 sequences are MNHNY and SVGAGI (reference sequence). Unmatched junction bases numbered 8, after V lost 8 bases and J lost 1 base.

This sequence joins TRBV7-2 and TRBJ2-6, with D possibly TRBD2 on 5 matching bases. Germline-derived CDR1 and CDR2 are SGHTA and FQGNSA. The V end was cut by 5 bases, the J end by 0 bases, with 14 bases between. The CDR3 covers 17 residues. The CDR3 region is CASSPPTTPSGANVLTF. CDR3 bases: TGTGCCAGCAGCCCGCCGACTACCCCCTCTGGGGCCAACGTCCTGACTTTC.

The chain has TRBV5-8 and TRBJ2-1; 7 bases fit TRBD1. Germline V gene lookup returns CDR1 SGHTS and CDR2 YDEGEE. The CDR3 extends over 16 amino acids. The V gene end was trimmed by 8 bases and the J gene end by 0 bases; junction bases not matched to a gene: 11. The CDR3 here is CASPTLRDSSYNEQFF. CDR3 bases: TGTGCCAGTCCAACACTCCGGGACAGCTCCTACAATGAGCAGTTCTTC.

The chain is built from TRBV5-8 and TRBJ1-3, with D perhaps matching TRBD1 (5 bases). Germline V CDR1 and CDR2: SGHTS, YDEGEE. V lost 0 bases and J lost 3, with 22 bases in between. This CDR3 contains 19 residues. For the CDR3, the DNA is TGTGCCAGCAGCTTGGGAGCAGGGTGGCCGGGGGAGCGTGGAAACACCATATATTTT. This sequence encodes CASSLGAGWPGERGNTIYF. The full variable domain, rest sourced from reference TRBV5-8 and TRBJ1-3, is EAGVTQSPTHLIKTRGQQATLRCSPISGHTSVYWYQQALGLGLQFLLWYDEGEERNRGNFPPRFSGRQFPNYSSELNVNALELEDSALYLCASSLGAGWPGERGNTIYFGEGSWLTVV.